A single sample is the source of the 8 T cell receptor beta chains below, sequenced in a study of blood T cell repertoires in COVID-19. The data were produced by immunoSEQ multiplex PCR, yet TCRdb's version contains in-frame clones alone and is incomplete. The repertoire holds 150,000 to 200,000 clones, with 60% to 85% as singletons. Sequenced input: peripheral blood. The receptors originated from a man aged 55-75 years with active or convalescent COVID-19.

The chain recombines TRBV28 with TRBJ1-1; D may be TRBD1 (6 bases). There are 13 residues in the CDR3. Germline CDR1 reads MDHEN; CDR2 reads SYDVKM. V was cut by 6 bases and J by 8 bases, with 16 bases left in between. The CDR3 reads CASRYLQGWEAFF. The CDR3 coding sequence is TGTGCCAGCAGGTACCTACAGGGTTGGGAAGCTTTCTTT.

The chain has TRBV5-6 and TRBJ2-3; no clear D gene. The CDR3 covers 15 residues. Trimming pared 6 bases from V and 0 bases from J, leaving 14 bases between. CDR1 SGHDT and CDR2 YYEEEE come from the germline V gene. CDR3 amino acids: CASTSGLSSTDTQYF. CDR3 DNA: TGTGCCAGCACCTCTGGGCTCTCTAGCACAGATACGCAGTATTTT.

The chain couples TRBV14 to TRBJ2-7, with D possibly being TRBD2 (5 bases). This CDR3 region has 15 residues. Trimming pared 6 bases from V and 4 bases from J, leaving 19 bases between. From germline, CDR1 is SGHDN and CDR2 FVKESK. The CDR3 region has the DNA TGTGCCAGCAGTCAGACAACCACTAGATTTTACGAGCAGTACTTC. It encodes CASSQTTTRFYEQYF.

V is TRBV30 and J is TRBJ2-4; no reliable D call. This CDR3 spans 13 amino acids. Germline-derived CDR1 and CDR2 are GTSNPN and SVGIG (reference sequence). Trimming took 4 bases from V and 8 from J, leaving 15 bases between them. The CDR3 loop reads CAWTKNRLDIQYF. CDR3 sequence (DNA): TGTGCCTGGACGAAGAACCGGTTGGACATTCAGTACTTC.

This sequence joins TRBV1 and TRBJ2-1; the D segment call TRBD2 is taken from the table without a DNA check. TRBV1 is an annotated pseudogene. The CDR3 has 18 residues. CDR3 protein: CTSSQTRSGRARGDEQFF. The CDR3 DNA sequence: TGCACCAGCAGCCAAACTCGCAGCGGGAGGGCCCGGGGGGATGAGCAGTTCTTC.

This chain links TRBV29-1 with TRBJ2-5, with 10 bases matching TRBD1. Germline V gives CDR1 SQVTM, CDR2 ANQGSEA. The CDR3 contains 13 residues. V was pared by 6 bases and J by 7 bases, with 8 bases of the junction left unmatched. The chain's CDR3 is CSVGTGEYGTQYF. In DNA, the CDR3 is TGCAGCGTCGGGACAGGGGAGTATGGGACCCAGTACTTC.

The genes are TRBV19 and TRBJ1-2; no firm D call. V was cut by 5 bases and J by 3 bases, with 7 bases left in between. The CDR3 contains 12 residues. Germline V gene lookup returns CDR1 LNHDA and CDR2 SQIVND (reference sequence). CDR3 region: CASSADDYGYTF. In nucleotides, the CDR3 is TGTGCCAGTAGTGCAGATGACTATGGCTACACCTTC.

V is TRBV5-1 and J is TRBJ1-4, with TRBD1 matching over 9 bases. Germline V gene lookup returns CDR1 SGHRS and CDR2 YFSETQ. V gave up 4 bases and J gave up 10 bases; unmatched junction bases: 14. This CDR3 is 16 amino acids long. CDR3 in DNA: TGCGCCAGCAGCCAACCCGGACAGGGGTCTGGCGGAAAACTGTTTTTT. It specifies CASSQPGQGSGGKLFF.